This record concerns one TCR beta chain sequence. How the authors handled the data: Amplification with reference gene primers provided the estimates of nucleated cell counts. Generated by immunoSEQ multiplex PCR, the TCRdb table keeps only in-frame clones and is missing some. Clone size and the V and J calls come from that table; the DNA yielded D and trimming. The sample carries over 50,000 clones, around four fifths recorded once. Germline loops: CDR1 LNHDA, CDR2 SQIVND (reference sequence). Trimming took off 7 bases at V and 1 base at J, with 19 bases between the two ends. The CDR3 length is 16 residues. This record belongs to a study of blood T cell repertoires in COVID-19. For the study at large: Sites in the United States, Italy and Spain provided acute and convalescent COVID-19 samples. PBMCs, B-cell-depleted T cells, or T cells provided the cDNA or gDNA that made up the material.

This clonotype was obtained from a human donor in a cohort sampled during active COVID-19. V is TRBV19 and J is TRBJ1-1, with a possible D match to TRBD1 (6 bases). What was sequenced was peripheral blood. As DNA, the CDR3 is TGTGCCAGTACCACCCTTCGCCGGGACAAGAACACTGAAGCTTTCTTT. It yields the protein CASTTLRRDKNTEAFF.